This T cell receptor (beta chain) was captured in a study of cytomegalovirus exposure and HLA in healthy donors. The assay was immunoSEQ multiplex PCR, and TCRdb's table has in-frame clones only and misses some. The table lists about 63,000 clones, approximately 95% of them singletons, with about 6.4% in the top ten. CDR3 length: 13 residues. Germline assignment: CDR1 LNHDA and CDR2 SQIVND (reference sequence). Trimming stripped 2 bases from V and 10 bases from J, with 12 bases between. The sample consisted of PBMCs. The sequence was obtained from a young woman in good health and CMV-seropositive. The chain is built from TRBV19 and TRBJ2-1, with TRBD2 as a possible D gene (5 bases). DNA for the CDR3: TGTGCCAGTAGTATATCCAAGCAGCGGGAGCAGTTCTTC. Protein: CASSISKQREQFF.